A few counts support the clone carrying this T cell receptor (beta chain). Antigen specificity is unknown. This sample is drawn from a study of CD8+ T cells in alopecia areata. Study-level points and caveats: Under tofacitinib, fewer expanded CD8+ clones appeared among the top 100 scalp clones. With tofacitinib ongoing, many expanded lesional clones persisted in both scalp and blood.

Treatment given: oral pan-JAK inhibitor, 5-10 mg twice daily. Alopecia areata patients provided lesional scalp punch biopsies and peripheral blood, both collected for the study. CD4+ and CD8+ T cells were sorted from PBMCs stained for CD3, CD4 and CD8. Following extraction, RNA underwent reverse transcription to cDNA, which served as the sequencing template. The assay was immunoSEQ multiplex PCR, and TCRdb's table has in-frame clones only and misses some. This table has about 120,000 clones, approximately 54% appearing once. Trimming pared 1 base from V and 4 bases from J, leaving 15 bases between. The germline V gene encodes CDR1 SGHDT and CDR2 YYEEEE. The length of the CDR3 is 16 residues.

The V call is TRBV5-6, the J call TRBJ2-1; D may be TRBD1 or TRBD2 (5 bases each). This TCR was recovered from a human donor with alopecia areata. The specimen was CD8+ T cells sorted from blood, collected at week 24, from a patient treated with tofacitinib. CDR3 loop: CASSLPGTSYYNEQFF. The CDR3 DNA reads TGTGCCAGCAGCTTGCCCGGGACCTCTTATTACAATGAGCAGTTCTTC.